The rows below give T cell receptor beta chains drawn from one sample of a study of T cell clonotyping in hematopoietic cell transplantation. The method was immunoSEQ multiplex PCR; TCRdb's version includes in-frame clones alone and lacks a portion of them. The sample contains about 7,200 clones, over 75% of which appear only once. Sequenced material: PBMCs, taken 30 days after allogeneic stem cell transplant. The origin of the receptors is a female patient aged 50-65 years who had an allogeneic stem cell transplant from an unrelated donor, so the T cells may come from the graft donor. Some clones in this sample may be carry-over from other donors' samples. Both conserved end residues are part of each CDR3. Each record gives: clone size, V gene, J gene, D gene, CDR3 protein, CDR3 DNA. A D gene is named only where the DNA matches it firmly. For some rows the clone size is stated as once, few or many, or as a class when expanded; others skip it.

.	TRBV2	TRBJ1-3	.	CASTQSSGNTIYF	TGTGCCAGCACCCAGTCCTCTGGAAACACCATATATTTT
.	TRBV5-1	TRBJ1-4	.	CASRTQGLREEKLFF	TGCGCCAGCAGAACCCAGGGGTTGAGGGAAGAAAAACTGTTTTTT
.	TRBV6-1	TRBJ1-1	.	CASSEDWMGGMAFF	TGTGCCAGCAGTGAAGATTGGATGGGGGGGATGGCTTTCTTT
.	TRBV7-2	TRBJ2-7	.	CASSYEGGNREQYF	TGTGCCAGCAGCTACGAGGGTGGGAATCGCGAGCAGTACTTC
.	TRBV6-1	TRBJ1-3	TRBD1	CASSVQGIPYF	TGTGCCAGCAGTGTACAGGGGATCCCATATTTT
once	TRBV5-1	TRBJ2-7	TRBD2	CASSVIAGESEQYF	TGCGCCAGCAGCGTTATAGCGGGAGAAAGTGAGCAGTACTTC
.	TRBV11-3	TRBJ2-1	TRBD1	CASSLGPTGGNEQFF	TGTGCCAGCAGCTTAGGCCCGACAGGGGGTAATGAGCAGTTCTTC
once	TRBV27	TRBJ1-1	.	CASSPRTTNTEAFF	TGTGCATCAAGCCCCCGGACGACGAACACTGAAGCTTTCTTT
.	TRBV19	TRBJ1-1	.	CASSFLAAEAFF	TGTGCCAGTAGTTTCCTGGCGGCTGAAGCTTTCTTT
.	TRBV6-5	TRBJ2-7	.	CASGYSPYEQYF	TGTGCCAGCGGCTATAGCCCATACGAGCAGTACTTC
.	TRBV10-3	TRBJ1-5	.	CAISESAGGPYSNQPQHF	TGTGCCATCAGTGAGTCGGCCGGGGGGCCTTATAGCAATCAGCCCCAGCATTTT
.	TRBV6-5	TRBJ1-1	.	CASSVDSLNTEAFF	TGTGCCAGCAGTGTGGACAGCTTGAACACTGAAGCTTTCTTT
.	TRBV11-2	TRBJ2-3	.	CASSLSASRGGVRADTQYF	TGTGCCAGCAGCTTATCGGCGTCCCGGGGAGGCGTACGCGCAGATACGCAGTATTTT
.	TRBV12-5	TRBJ2-2	.	CASGQTTSIAEHTGELFF	TGTGCTAGTGGTCAAACCACCTCTATAGCGGAGCACACCGGGGAGCTGTTTTTT
.	TRBV5-6	TRBJ2-1	.	CASSQSPAKQFF	TGTGCCAGCAGCCAGAGCCCGGCTAAGCAGTTCTTC
.	TRBV7-6	TRBJ1-5	TRBD1	CASSFGQGAGQPQHF	TGTGCCAGCAGCTTCGGACAGGGGGCAGGTCAGCCCCAGCATTTT
.	TRBV19	TRBJ1-3	.	CASSMTPFSGNTIYF	TGTGCCAGTAGCATGACACCCTTCTCTGGAAACACCATATATTTT
.	TRBV2	TRBJ2-7	.	CAGSALGYEQYF	TGTGCCGGCAGTGCATTAGGGTACGAGCAGTACTTC
.	TRBV5-4	TRBJ2-7	TRBD1	CASSPTRDRTYEQYF	TGTGCCAGCAGCCCGACCCGGGACAGGACTTACGAGCAGTACTTC
.	TRBV6-5	TRBJ1-2	.	CASSLPGEGRPYTF	TGTGCCAGCAGTCTACCTGGGGAGGGGCGGCCCTACACCTTC
.	TRBV6-5	TRBJ2-1	.	CASSSGTYSEQFF	TGTGCCAGCAGCTCCGGGACCTACAGTGAGCAGTTCTTC
.	TRBV7-9	TRBJ1-6	TRBD1	CASSLLDRGNSPLHF	TGTGCCAGCAGCTTATTGGACAGGGGGAATTCACCCCTCCACTTT
.	TRBV7-2	TRBJ2-7	TRBD2	CASSPTSGPYEQYF	TGTGCCAGCAGCCCAACTAGCGGCCCCTACGAGCAGTACTTC
.	TRBV7-9	TRBJ2-2	.	CASSLDYNTGELFF	TGTGCCAGCAGCTTGGATTATAACACCGGGGAGCTGTTTTTT
once	TRBV18	TRBJ2-2	TRBD1	CASYPGGAGTGELFF	TGTGCCAGCTACCCAGGGGGCGCTGGCACCGGGGAGCTGTTTTTT
few	TRBV9	TRBJ1-2	TRBD1	CASSVDGGQGHYGYTF	TGTGCCAGCAGCGTAGACGGGGGACAGGGTCACTATGGCTACACCTTC
.	TRBV19	TRBJ1-5	.	CASSIDYGTWDSNQPQHF	TGTGCCAGTAGTATAGATTATGGCACGTGGGACAGCAATCAGCCCCAGCATTTT
.	TRBV4-1	TRBJ2-1	.	CASSQRAPSYNEQFF	TGCGCCAGCAGCCAACGGGCGCCCTCCTACAATGAGCAGTTCTTC
.	TRBV27	TRBJ2-1	.	CASSLGGLSYNEQFF	TGTGCCAGCAGTTTAGGGGGTTTAAGCTACAATGAGCAGTTCTTC
.	TRBV5-4	TRBJ1-2	TRBD1	CASSVRDRDTYGYTF	TGTGCCAGCAGCGTCCGGGACAGGGATACCTATGGCTACACCTTC
.	TRBV27	TRBJ2-4	TRBD1	CASSLVGQGKNIQYF	TGTGCCAGCAGTTTAGTGGGACAGGGTAAAAACATTCAGTACTTC
.	TRBV7-9	TRBJ1-6	.	CASSLSSGSVDNSPLHF	TGTGCCAGCAGCCTCTCTTCCGGGTCGGTGGATAATTCACCCCTCCACTTT
.	TRBV6-5	TRBJ2-7	TRBD2	CASSSRTSGTIYEQYF	TGTGCCAGCAGTTCCCGGACTAGCGGGACTATATACGAGCAGTACTTC
once	TRBV14	TRBJ2-7	.	CASSQFGGGEQYF	TGTGCCAGCAGCCAATTCGGCGGCGGCGAGCAGTACTTC
.	TRBV19	TRBJ2-1	TRBD1	CASSLQGSHLYDEQFF	TGTGCCAGTAGCTTACAGGGGAGCCACTTGTACGATGAGCAGTTCTTC
once	TRBV5-4	TRBJ1-2	.	CASNNDGAYGYTF	TGTGCCAGCAACAATGACGGCGCCTATGGCTACACCTTC